These T cell receptor beta chains were read from a single sample in a study of Ad26.COV2.S vaccination and SARS-CoV-2 variants. Clones were sequenced by immunoSEQ multiplex PCR, and TCRdb holds only the in-frame ones, with some missing. The table shows roughly 320,000 clones, with around 84% occurring only once. The sample here was peripheral blood, taken in a trial of Ad26.COV2.S vaccine versus placebo. These receptors were taken from a person aged 18-60 years who received the Ad26.COV2.S COVID-19 vaccine or a placebo. Each CDR3 is given with its conserved first and last residue. Each record gives: J gene, V gene, clone size, D gene, CDR3 DNA, CDR3 protein. A D gene is named only where the DNA matches it firmly. The listing skips clone size in some rows; elsewhere it reads once, few, many or a size class.

>TRBJ2-3|TRBV5-5|NA|NA
TGTGCCAGCAGCTCCGGGACTCCGCTGGAGGATACGCAGTATTTT
CASSSGTPLEDTQYF
>TRBJ1-2|TRBV7-9|NA|NA
TGTGCCAGCAGCTTGGGTCGTCAGGAGGGCTACACCTTC
CASSLGRQEGYTF
>TRBJ2-5|TRBV19|once|TRBD2
TGTGCCAGTAGTTCTCGCCCCATGGCCCGGACGGGAGGAGAGACCCAGTACTTC
CASSSRPMARTGGETQYF
>TRBJ1-2|TRBV29-1|NA|TRBD1
TGCAGCGCTACCGCCGGGACAGGGGCTTCCCCCTATGGCTACACCTTC
CSATAGTGASPYGYTF
>TRBJ1-4|TRBV5-4|few|TRBD1
TGTGCCAGCAGCCCCGGGACAGGAGGTGCTAATGAAAAACTGTTTTTT
CASSPGTGGANEKLFF
>TRBJ2-7|TRBV18|NA|NA
TGTGCCAGCTCACCCTTTGATGCGGGATCCTACGAGCAGTACTTC
CASSPFDAGSYEQYF
>TRBJ2-5|TRBV9|NA|NA
TGTGCCAGCAGGGGCCCTGGAGAGACCCAGTACTTC
CASRGPGETQYF
>TRBJ1-3|TRBV6-5|NA|TRBD1
TGTGCCAGCAGTAGAACAGGGGACTCTGGAAACACCATATATTTT
CASSRTGDSGNTIYF
>TRBJ1-1|TRBV30|NA|TRBD1
TGTGCCTGGAGTAGAACCGGGACAGCGAACACTGAAGCTTTCTTT
CAWSRTGTANTEAFF
>TRBJ1-5|TRBV4-3|NA|NA
TGCGCCAGCAGCCAAAACCTCCCACAGGGTTATAGCAATCAGCCCCAGCATTTT
CASSQNLPQGYSNQPQHF
>TRBJ2-7|TRBV6-5|NA|NA
TGTGCCAGCAGTTACGGTGGGGGCCCTCTCTACGAGCAGTACTTC
CASSYGGGPLYEQYF
>TRBJ1-2|TRBV19|few|NA
TGTGCCAGTAGTATTCGAGCAGGCGCTAACTATGGCTACACCTTC
CASSIRAGANYGYTF
>TRBJ2-2|TRBV19|NA|NA
TGTGCCAGTAGTAGTGGGAGTACCGGGGAGCTGTTTTTT
CASSSGSTGELFF
>TRBJ1-2|TRBV2|NA|TRBD1
TGTGCCAGCAGTGAAGCGCCCCCGAGGGGACAGGTCTATGGCTACACCTTC
CASSEAPPRGQVYGYTF
>TRBJ1-1|TRBV19|NA|TRBD1
TGTGCCAGTAATCACAGGGGGGACACTGAAGCTTTCTTT
CASNHRGDTEAFF
>TRBJ2-3|TRBV5-1|NA|NA
TGCGCCAGCAGCTTGGTTGGAAACACAGATACGCAGTATTTT
CASSLVGNTDTQYF
>TRBJ2-1|TRBV10-3|NA|NA
TGTGCCACCAAGGGGGGGCCGGACAATGAGCAGTTCTTC
CATKGGPDNEQFF
>TRBJ1-3|TRBV5-5|few|NA
TGTGCCAGCAGCTTTAACTCTGGAAACACCATATATTTT
CASSFNSGNTIYF
>TRBJ1-3|TRBV6-2/TRBV6-3|few|NA
TGTGCCAGCAGTTACGGCGGAACTGGAAACACCATATATTTT
CASSYGGTGNTIYF
>TRBJ1-5|TRBV6-6|NA|TRBD1
TGTGCCAGCAGTCTTAGGGACAGGGAAACTAGCAATCAGCCCCAGCATTTT
CASSLRDRETSNQPQHF
>TRBJ2-3|TRBV4-3|NA|NA
TGCGCCAGCAGCCAGGGGTTAGGCACAGATACGCAGTATTTT
CASSQGLGTDTQYF
>TRBJ2-3|TRBV5-1|NA|NA
TGCGCCAGCAGCTTGTTTGGCTCCAGCACAGATACGCAGTATTTT
CASSLFGSSTDTQYF
>TRBJ2-1|TRBV10-3|NA|NA
TGTGCCATCAGTGGGCAGGGGGGGCCCTACAATGAGCAGTTCTTC
CAISGQGGPYNEQFF
>TRBJ2-3|TRBV5-1|NA|NA
TGCGCCAGCAGCAATAGCGGAATTTCCACAGATACGCAGTATTTT
CASSNSGISTDTQYF
>TRBJ1-5|TRBV19|NA|TRBD1
TGTGCCAGTAGTGACAGGGGGGACTATAGCAATCAGCCCCAGCATTTT
CASSDRGDYSNQPQHF
>TRBJ1-2|TRBV7-2|NA|TRBD1
TGTGCCAGCAGCCCCCGGGACAGCGCCTTGGGCTACACCTTC
CASSPRDSALGYTF
>TRBJ2-7|TRBV19|NA|NA
TGTGCCAGTAGTATTAGAGCGGGCTACGAGCAGTACTTC
CASSIRAGYEQYF
>TRBJ2-5|TRBV30|NA|NA
TGTGCCTGGAGGGAAGGGGTAGAGGAGACCCAGTACTTC
CAWREGVEETQYF
>TRBJ1-3|TRBV5-1|NA|NA
TGCGCCAGCAGCTTGGGACAGACAAGCTCTGGAAACACCATATATTTT
CASSLGQTSSGNTIYF
>TRBJ2-1|TRBV7-6|NA|NA
TGTGCCAGCAGCTTGGTTAGCGGCTACAATGAGCAGTTCTTC
CASSLVSGYNEQFF
>TRBJ2-7|TRBV5-1|NA|TRBD1
TGCGCCAGCAGCCATCAACCGGGACAGGGGACCTACGAGCAGTACTTC
CASSHQPGQGTYEQYF
>TRBJ1-4|TRBV12-3/TRBV12-4|NA|NA
TGTGCCAGTCGCGGCTCAGGATTTGAAAAACTGTTTTTT
CASRGSGFEKLFF
>TRBJ2-3|TRBV2|NA|TRBD2
TGTGCCAGCAGTACTCTAGCGGGGGGGACAGATACGCAGTATTTT
CASSTLAGGTDTQYF
>TRBJ1-1|TRBV20-1|NA|NA
TGCAGTGCTACAGAAGGGGTCGAAGCTTTCTTT
CSATEGVEAFF
>TRBJ2-2|TRBV6-5|NA|TRBD1
TGTGCCAGCAAACAGGGGGCCGGGTCCGCCGGGGAGCTGTTTTTT
CASKQGAGSAGELFF
>TRBJ2-7|TRBV3-1/TRBV3-2|NA|NA
TGTGCCAGCAGCCGTGGCAACTCCTACGAGCAGTACTTC
CASSRGNSYEQYF
>TRBJ1-3|TRBV12-3/TRBV12-4|NA|TRBD1
TGTGCCAGCAGTCGGACAGGGGGAAACACCATATATTTT
CASSRTGGNTIYF
>TRBJ1-2|TRBV3-1/TRBV3-2|once|TRBD1
TGTGCCAGCAGCCTAAGGGGGCGCAGGGGCTACACCTTC
CASSLRGRRGYTF
>TRBJ1-2|TRBV12-3/TRBV12-4|once|TRBD1
TGTGCCAGCAGTTTACAGGGGGCGGGTGGCTACACCTTC
CASSLQGAGGYTF
>TRBJ2-1|TRBV7-9|NA|NA
TGTGCCAGCAGCTTAGAAGTCAGGGACAATGAGCAGTTCTTC
CASSLEVRDNEQFF
>TRBJ1-1|TRBV20-1|few|NA
TGCAGTGCCCGACCGAACACTGAAGCTTTCTTT
CSARPNTEAFF